This T cell receptor (beta chain) originates from a study of OX40 agonist ivuxolimab in advanced cancers. Points from the study as a whole: The mean number of expanded clones was higher in CD8+ T cells than in CD4+.

CDR1 and CDR2 from the germline V gene are LGHNA and YNFKEQ. The CDR3 consists of 13 residues. Trimming cost V 1 base and J 3 bases, with 6 bases left between them. Using immunoSEQ multiplex PCR, the repertoire was profiled, and TCRdb retains in-frame clones only, with some absent. Among 65,000 to 85,000 clones, around 89% were seen once, and the ten largest hold 0.45% to 0.65%. About this clone: Its antigen is not known.

The chain recombines TRBV4-2 with TRBJ1-2; D gene unclear. This specimen was CD4+ or CD8+ T cells sorted from blood, taken in a trial of the OX40 agonist ivuxolimab. This clonotype was sampled from an adult with an advanced solid tumor such as melanoma, head and neck, liver or kidney cancer. Written as DNA, the CDR3 is TGTGCCAGCAGCCAAGTGAACGACTATGGCTACACCTTC. Translation gives CASSQVNDYGYTF.